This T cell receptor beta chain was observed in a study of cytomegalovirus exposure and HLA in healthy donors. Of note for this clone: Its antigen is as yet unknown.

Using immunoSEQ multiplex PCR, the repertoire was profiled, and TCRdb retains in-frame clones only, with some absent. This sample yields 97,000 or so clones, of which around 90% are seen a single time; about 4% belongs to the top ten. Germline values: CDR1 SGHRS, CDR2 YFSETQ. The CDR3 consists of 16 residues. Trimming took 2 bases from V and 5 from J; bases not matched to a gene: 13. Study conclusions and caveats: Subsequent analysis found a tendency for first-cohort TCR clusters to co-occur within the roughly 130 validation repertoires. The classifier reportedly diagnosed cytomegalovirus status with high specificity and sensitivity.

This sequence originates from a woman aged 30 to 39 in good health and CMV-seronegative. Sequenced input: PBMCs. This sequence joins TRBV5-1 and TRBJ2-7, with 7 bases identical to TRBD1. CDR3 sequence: CASSLPLTGIGDEQYF. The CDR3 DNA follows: TGCGCCAGCAGCTTACCACTGACAGGGATCGGAGACGAGCAGTACTTC. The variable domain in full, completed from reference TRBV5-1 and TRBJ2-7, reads KAGVTQTPRYLIKTRGQQVTLSCSPISGHRSVSWYQQTPGQGLQFLFEYFSETQRNKGNFPGRFSGRQFSNSRSEMNVSTLELGDSALYLCASSLPLTGIGDEQYFGPGTRLTVT.